This TCR beta chain was recovered during a study of T-cell reconstitution after alpha-beta-depleted transplantation in children. Notes on the study in general: Several patients had high TCRbeta diversity at day 60; it came from surviving recipient T cells and thymic progenitors. Diversity and T-cell counts at one year after transplant derived mostly from new T cells. Reports say that about two months after transplant, the alpha-beta T cells came out of several hundred graft clones that had expanded.

As to this clonotype: Its antigen is not identified.

Unique molecular identifiers were incorporated when the TCRbeta library was constructed. MiXCR, applied by TCRdb to the PCR reads, yields one record per CDR3 protein. The sample records approximately 650,000 distinct CDR3 sequences, about an eighth being singletons. The CDR3 loop spans 19 amino acids. J gave up 2 bases and V 4 bases, and 17 bases lay outside the gene matches. The germline gives CDR1 SGHAT, CDR2 FQNNGV. The sample consisted of PBMCs, taken before TCRalphabeta/CD19-depleted stem cell transplant. The receptor was isolated from a girl aged 2 to 9 with congenital amegakaryocytic thrombocytopenia, due to receive a stem cell transplant. J is TRBJ2-7 and V is TRBV11-2, with TRBD2 identical over 10 bases. The CDR3 sequence: CASSSTTGLAGVLAYEQYF. CDR3 coding DNA: TGTGCCAGCAGCTCCACTACCGGGCTAGCGGGAGTATTGGCCTACGAGCAGTACTTC.